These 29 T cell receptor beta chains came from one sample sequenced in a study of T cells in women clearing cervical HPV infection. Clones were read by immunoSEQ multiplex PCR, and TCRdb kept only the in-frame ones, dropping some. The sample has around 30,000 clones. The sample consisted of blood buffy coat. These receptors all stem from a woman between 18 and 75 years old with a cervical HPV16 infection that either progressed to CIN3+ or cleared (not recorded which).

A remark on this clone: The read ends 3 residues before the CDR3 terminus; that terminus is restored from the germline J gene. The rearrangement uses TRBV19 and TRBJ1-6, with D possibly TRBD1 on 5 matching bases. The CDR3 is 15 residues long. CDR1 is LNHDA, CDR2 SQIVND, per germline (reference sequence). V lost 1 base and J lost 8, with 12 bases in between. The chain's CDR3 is CASSIGGDGYSPLHF. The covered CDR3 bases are TGTGCCAGTAGTATAGGGGGCGACGGGTATTCACCC.

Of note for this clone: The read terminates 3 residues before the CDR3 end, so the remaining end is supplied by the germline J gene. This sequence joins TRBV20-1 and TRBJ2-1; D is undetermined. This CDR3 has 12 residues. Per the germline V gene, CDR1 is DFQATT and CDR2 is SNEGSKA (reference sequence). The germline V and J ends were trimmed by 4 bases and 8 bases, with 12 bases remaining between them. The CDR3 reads CSANFMSHEQFF. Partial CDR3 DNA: TGCAGTGCTAACTTTATGAGCCATGAG.

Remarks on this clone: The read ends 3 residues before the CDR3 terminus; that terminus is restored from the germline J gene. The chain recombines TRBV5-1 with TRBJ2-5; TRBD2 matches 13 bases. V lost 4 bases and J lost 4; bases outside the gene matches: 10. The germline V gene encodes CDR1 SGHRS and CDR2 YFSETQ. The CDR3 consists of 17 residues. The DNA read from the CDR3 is TGCGCCAGCAGCCAAGGGACTAGCGGGGTCGGGGGAGAGACC. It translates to CASSQGTSGVGGET. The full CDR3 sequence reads CASSQGTSGVGGETQYF.

CDR3 loop: CAWSVRETQYF. The CDR3 DNA, read in part, is TGTGCCTGGAGTGTGAGGGAGACC. This chain joins TRBV30 and TRBJ2-5; no reliable D call. The observed sequence ends 3 residues before the CDR3 terminus, with the missing tail filled in from the germline J gene. CDR3 size: 11 residues. The V end lost 0 bases, the J end lost 5 bases, and 4 bases lay between the germline ends. The germline V gene has CDR1 GTSNPN and CDR2 SVGIG (reference sequence). The full variable domain, in which reference TRBV30 and TRBJ2-5 provide the parts outside the CDR3, is SQTIHQWPATLVQPVGSPLSLECTVEGTSNPNLYWYRQAAGRGLQLLFYSVGIGQISSEVPQNLSASRPQDRQFILSSKKLLLSDSGFYLCAWSVRETQYFGPGTRLLVL.

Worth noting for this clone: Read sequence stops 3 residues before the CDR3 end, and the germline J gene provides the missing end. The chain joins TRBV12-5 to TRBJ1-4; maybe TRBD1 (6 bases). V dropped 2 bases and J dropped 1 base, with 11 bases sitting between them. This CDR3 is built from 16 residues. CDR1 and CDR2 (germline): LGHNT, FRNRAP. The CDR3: CASGLKQGGTNEKLFF. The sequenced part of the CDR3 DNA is TGTGCTAGTGGTTTGAAACAGGGAGGAACTAATGAAAAA.

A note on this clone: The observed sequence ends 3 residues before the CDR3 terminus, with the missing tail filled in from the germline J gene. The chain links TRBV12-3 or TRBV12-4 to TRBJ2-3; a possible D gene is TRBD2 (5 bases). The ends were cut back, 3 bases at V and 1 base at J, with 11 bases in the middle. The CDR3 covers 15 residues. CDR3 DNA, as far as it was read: TGTGCCAGCAGTTTCGGAGCGGTCCGCACAGATACG. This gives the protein CASSFGAVRTDT. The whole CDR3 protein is CASSFGAVRTDTQYF.

CDR3 amino acids: CASTPGTSGSTEQYF. The CDR3 DNA, read in part, is TGTGCCAGCACCCCCGGGACTAGCGGGAGCACCGAG. This rearrangement joins TRBV5-4 to TRBJ2-7; TRBD2 aligns across 14 bases. The read stops 3 residues short of the end of the CDR3; the missing end is completed from the germline J gene. The CDR3 loop spans 15 amino acids. J gave up 6 bases and V 6 bases, and 8 bases lay outside the gene matches. CDR1 and CDR2 from the germline V gene are SGHNT and YYREEE (reference sequence). Full variable domain (remainder filled in from reference TRBV5-4 and TRBJ2-7): ETGVTQSPTHLIKTRGQQVTLRCSSQSGHNTVSWYQQALGQGPQFIFQYYREEENGRGNFPPRFSGLQFPNYSSELNVNALELDDSALYLCASTPGTSGSTEQYFGPGTRLTVT.

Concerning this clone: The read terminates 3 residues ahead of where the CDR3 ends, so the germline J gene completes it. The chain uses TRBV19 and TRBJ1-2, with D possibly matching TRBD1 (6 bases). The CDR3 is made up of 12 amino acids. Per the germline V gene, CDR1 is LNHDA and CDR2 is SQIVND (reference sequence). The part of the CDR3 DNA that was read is TGTGCCAGTAGTATCAGGGGAGAGGGC. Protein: CASSIRGEG. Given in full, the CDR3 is CASSIRGEGYTF.

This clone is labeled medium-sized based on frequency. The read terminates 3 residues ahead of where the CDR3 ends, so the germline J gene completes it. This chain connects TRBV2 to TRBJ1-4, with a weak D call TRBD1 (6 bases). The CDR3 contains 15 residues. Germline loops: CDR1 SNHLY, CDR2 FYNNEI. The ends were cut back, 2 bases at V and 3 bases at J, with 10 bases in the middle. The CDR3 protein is CASSELGGANEKLFF. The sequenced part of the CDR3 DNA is TGTGCCAGCAGTGAATTAGGGGGAGCTAATGAAAAA.

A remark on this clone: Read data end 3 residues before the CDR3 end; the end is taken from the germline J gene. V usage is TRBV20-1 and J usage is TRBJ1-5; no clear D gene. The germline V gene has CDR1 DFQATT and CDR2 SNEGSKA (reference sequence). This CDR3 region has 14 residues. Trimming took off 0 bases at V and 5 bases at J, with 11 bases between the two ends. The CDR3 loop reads CSARDRGGYQPQHF. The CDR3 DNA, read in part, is TGCAGTGCTAGAGATCGGGGAGGATATCAGCCC.

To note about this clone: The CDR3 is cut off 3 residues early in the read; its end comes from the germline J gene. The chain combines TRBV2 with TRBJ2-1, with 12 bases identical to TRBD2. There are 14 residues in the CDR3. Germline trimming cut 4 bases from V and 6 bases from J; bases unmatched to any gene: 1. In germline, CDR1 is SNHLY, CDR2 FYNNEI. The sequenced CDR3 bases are TGTGCCAGCAGTGGGACTAGCGGGATCAATGAG. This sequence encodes CASSGTSGINE. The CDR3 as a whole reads CASSGTSGINEQFF.

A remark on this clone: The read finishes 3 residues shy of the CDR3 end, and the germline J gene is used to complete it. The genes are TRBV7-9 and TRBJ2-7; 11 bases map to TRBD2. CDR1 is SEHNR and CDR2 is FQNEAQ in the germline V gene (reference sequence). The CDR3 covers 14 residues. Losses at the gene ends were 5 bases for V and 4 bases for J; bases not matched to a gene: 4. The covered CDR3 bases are TGTGCCAGCAGCCCGACTAGCGGGGAATACGAG. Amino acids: CASSPTSGEYE. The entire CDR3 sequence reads CASSPTSGEYEQYF. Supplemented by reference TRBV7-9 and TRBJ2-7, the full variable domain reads DTGVSQNPRHKITKRGQNVTFRCDPISEHNRLYWYRQTLGQGPEFLTYFQNEAQLEKSRLLSDRFSAERPKGSFSTLEIQRTEQGDSAMYLCASSPTSGEYEQYFGPGTRLTVT.

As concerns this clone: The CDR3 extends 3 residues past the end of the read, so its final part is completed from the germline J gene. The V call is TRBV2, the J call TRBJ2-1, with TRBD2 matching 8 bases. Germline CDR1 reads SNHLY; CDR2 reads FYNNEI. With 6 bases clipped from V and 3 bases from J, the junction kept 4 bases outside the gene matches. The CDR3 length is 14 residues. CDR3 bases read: TGTGCCAGCAGATTAACTAGCGGCTACAATGAG. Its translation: CASRLTSGYNE. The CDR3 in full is CASRLTSGYNEQFF.

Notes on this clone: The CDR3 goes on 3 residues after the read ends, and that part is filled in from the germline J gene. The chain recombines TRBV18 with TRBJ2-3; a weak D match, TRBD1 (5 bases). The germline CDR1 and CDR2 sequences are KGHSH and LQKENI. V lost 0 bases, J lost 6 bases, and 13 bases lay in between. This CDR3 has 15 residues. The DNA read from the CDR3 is TGTGCCAGCTCACCACCCCTAGGGGCGCCCGATACG. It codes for CASSPPLGAPDT. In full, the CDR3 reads CASSPPLGAPDTQYF.

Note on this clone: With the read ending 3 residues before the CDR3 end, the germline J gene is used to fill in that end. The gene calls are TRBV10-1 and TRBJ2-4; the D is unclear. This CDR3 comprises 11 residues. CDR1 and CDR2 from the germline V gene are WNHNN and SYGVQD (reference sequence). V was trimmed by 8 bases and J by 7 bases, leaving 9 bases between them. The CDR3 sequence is CASGNGNIQYF. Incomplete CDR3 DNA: TGCGCCAGCGGTAACGGGAACATT.

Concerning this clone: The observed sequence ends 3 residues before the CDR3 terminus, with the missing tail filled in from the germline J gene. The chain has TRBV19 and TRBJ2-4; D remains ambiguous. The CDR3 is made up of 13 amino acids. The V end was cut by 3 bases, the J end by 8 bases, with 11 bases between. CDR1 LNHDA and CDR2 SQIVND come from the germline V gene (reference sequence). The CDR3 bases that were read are TGTGCCAGTAGTATCGGCCTTGCGGACATT. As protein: CASSIGLADI. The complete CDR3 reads CASSIGLADIQYF.

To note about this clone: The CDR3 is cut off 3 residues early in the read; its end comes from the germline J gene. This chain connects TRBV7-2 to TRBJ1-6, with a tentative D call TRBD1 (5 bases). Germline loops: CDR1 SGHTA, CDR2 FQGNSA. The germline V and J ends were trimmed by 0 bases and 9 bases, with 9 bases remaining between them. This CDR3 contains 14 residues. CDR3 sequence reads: CASSLAQGSSPLHF. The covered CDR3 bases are TGTGCCAGCAGCTTAGCCCAGGGCAGTTCACCC.

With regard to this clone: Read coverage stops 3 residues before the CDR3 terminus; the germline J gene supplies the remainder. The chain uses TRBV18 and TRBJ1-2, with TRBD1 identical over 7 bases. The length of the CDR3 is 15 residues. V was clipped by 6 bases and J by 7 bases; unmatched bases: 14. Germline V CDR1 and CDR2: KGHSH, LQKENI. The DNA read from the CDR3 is TGTGCCAGCTCCGTACACCAGACAGGGCTGTTTGGC. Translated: CASSVHQTGLFG. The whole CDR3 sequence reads CASSVHQTGLFGYTF.

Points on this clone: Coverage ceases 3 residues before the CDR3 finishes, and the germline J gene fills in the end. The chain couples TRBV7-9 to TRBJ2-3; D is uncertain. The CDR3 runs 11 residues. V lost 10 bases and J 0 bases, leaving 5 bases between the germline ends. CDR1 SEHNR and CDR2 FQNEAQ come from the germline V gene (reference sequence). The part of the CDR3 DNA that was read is TGTGCCACGCGAAGCACAGATACG. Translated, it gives CATRSTDT. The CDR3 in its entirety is CATRSTDTQYF.

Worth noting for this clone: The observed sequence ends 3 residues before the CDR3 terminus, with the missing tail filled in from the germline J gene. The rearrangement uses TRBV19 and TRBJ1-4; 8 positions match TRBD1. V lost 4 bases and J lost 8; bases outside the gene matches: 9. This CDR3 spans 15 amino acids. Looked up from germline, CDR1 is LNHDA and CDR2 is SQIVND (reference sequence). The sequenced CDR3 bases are TGTGCCAGTAGTACCCAACGACAGGGGCCCGAAAAA. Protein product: CASSTQRQGPEK. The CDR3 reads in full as CASSTQRQGPEKLFF.

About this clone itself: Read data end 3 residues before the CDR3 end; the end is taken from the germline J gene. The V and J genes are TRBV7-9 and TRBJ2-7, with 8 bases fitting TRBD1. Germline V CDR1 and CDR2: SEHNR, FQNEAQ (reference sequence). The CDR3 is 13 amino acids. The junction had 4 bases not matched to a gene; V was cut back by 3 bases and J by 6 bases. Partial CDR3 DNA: TGTGCCAGCAGCTTGTACAGGGGGAGCGAG. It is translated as CASSLYRGSE. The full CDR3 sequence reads CASSLYRGSEQYF.

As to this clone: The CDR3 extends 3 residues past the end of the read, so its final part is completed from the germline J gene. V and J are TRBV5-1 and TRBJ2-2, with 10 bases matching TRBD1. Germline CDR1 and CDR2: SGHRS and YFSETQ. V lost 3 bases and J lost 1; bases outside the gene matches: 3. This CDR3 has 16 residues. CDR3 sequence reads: CASSSGTGVNTGELFF. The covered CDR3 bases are TGCGCCAGCAGCTCCGGGACAGGGGTGAACACCGGGGAG.

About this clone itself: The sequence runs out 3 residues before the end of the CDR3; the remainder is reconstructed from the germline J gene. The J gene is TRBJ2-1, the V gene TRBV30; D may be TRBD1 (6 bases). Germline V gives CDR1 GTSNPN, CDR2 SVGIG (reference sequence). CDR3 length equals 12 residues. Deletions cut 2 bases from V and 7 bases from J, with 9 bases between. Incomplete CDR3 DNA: TGTGCCTGGAGTCGAGGGGGAAATGAG. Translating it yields CAWSRGGNE. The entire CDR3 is CAWSRGGNEQFF.

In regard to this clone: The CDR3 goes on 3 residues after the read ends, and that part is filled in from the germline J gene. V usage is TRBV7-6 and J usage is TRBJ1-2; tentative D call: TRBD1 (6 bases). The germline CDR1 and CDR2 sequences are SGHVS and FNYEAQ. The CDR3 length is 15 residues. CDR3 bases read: TGTGCCAGCAGCTTAGGGGGGCTAGTAGTCTACGAC. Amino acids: CASSLGGLVVYD. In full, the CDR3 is CASSLGGLVVYDYTF.

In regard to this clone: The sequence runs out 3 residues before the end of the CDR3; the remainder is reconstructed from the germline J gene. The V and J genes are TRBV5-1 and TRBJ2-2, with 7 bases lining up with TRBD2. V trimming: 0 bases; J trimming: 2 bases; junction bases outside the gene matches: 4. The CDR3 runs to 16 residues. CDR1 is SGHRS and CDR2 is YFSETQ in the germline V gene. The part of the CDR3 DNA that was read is TGCGCCAGCAGCTTGGAAAGCGGGATAAACACCGGGGAG. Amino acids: CASSLESGINTGE. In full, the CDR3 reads CASSLESGINTGELFF.

CDR3 loop: CASSLNTANQPQHF. CDR3 DNA, as far as it was read: TGTGCCAGCAGCTTAAACACAGCTAATCAGCCC. The J gene is TRBJ1-5, the V gene TRBV7-8; D is unclear. The read ends 3 residues early relative to the CDR3; the germline J gene fills the gap. CDR1 and CDR2 (germline): SGHVS, FQNEAQ. The CDR3 covers 14 residues. The V and J ends lost 2 bases and 4 bases respectively, with 9 bases between them. The complete variable domain, with remaining parts taken from reference TRBV7-8 and TRBJ1-5, reads GAGVSQSPRYKVAKRGQDVALRCDPISGHVSLFWYQQALGQGPEFLTYFQNEAQLDKSGLPSDRFFAERPEGSVSTLKIQRTQQEDSAVYLCASSLNTANQPQHFGDGTRLSIL.

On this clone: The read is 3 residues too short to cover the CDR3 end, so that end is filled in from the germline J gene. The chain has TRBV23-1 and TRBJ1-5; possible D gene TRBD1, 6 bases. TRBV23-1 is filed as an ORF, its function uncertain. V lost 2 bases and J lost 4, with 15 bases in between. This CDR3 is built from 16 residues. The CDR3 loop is CASSQKIRDNNQPQHF. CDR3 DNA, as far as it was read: TGCGCCAGCAGTCAAAAGATCCGGGACAATAATCAGCCC.

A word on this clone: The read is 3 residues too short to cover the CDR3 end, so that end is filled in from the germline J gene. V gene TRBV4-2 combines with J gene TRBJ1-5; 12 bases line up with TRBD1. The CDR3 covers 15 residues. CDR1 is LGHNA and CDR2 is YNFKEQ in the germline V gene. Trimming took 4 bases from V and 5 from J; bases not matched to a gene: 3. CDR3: CASSPGTGGHQPQHF. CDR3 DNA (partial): TGTGCCAGCAGCCCTGGGACAGGGGGCCATCAGCCC.

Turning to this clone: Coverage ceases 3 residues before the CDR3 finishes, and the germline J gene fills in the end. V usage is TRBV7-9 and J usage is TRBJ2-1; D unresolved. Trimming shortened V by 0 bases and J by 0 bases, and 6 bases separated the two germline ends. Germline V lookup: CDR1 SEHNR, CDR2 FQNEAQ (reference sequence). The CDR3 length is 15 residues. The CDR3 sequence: CASSLALSSYNEQFF. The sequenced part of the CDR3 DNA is TGTGCCAGCAGCTTAGCGCTTAGCTCCTACAATGAG.